The clone carrying this T cell receptor beta chain was counted many times. Its antigen is as yet unknown. The CDR3 is 13 residues long. Trimming removed 0 bases at V and 7 bases at J, with 9 bases between. CDR1 is MNHEY, CDR2 SMNVEV, per germline (reference sequence). These data are taken from a study of T-cell reconstitution after alpha-beta-depleted transplantation in children. Study-level points and caveats: By one year post-transplant, T-cell counts and diversity largely arose from T cells that were newly produced. Certain patients had high TCRbeta diversity at day 60, and it came from recipient T cells and thymic progenitors that survived. Expanded clones from the graft, numbering several hundred, reportedly supplied alpha-beta T cells about two months after transplant.

Preparing the TCRbeta library involved the use of unique molecular identifiers. TCRdb ran MiXCR on the PCR reads and lists one entry per CDR3 protein. The repertoire includes more than 400,000 distinct CDR3 sequences, 10% to 12% of them detected once, and less than 15% sits in the top ten. V usage is TRBV27 and J usage is TRBJ1-2; D ambiguous. The sequence was obtained from a female patient aged 2 to 10 who had a stem cell transplant for aplastic anemia, so the T cells may come from the graft donor. The sample in question was PBMCs, mostly from graft donor cells, obtained 180 days after TCRalphabeta/CD19-depleted stem cell transplant. The CDR3 here is CASSLSMGSGYTF. CDR3 coding DNA: TGTGCCAGCAGTTTATCCATGGGGAGTGGCTACACCTTC.